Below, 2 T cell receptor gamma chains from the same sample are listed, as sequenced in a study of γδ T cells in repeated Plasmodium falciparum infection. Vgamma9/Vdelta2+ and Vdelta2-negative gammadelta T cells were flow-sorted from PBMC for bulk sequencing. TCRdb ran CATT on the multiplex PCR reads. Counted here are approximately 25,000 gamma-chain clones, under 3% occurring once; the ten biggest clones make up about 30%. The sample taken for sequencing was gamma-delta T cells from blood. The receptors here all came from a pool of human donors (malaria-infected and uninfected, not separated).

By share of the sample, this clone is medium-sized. As DNA, the CDR3 is TGTGCCTTGTGGGAGGTGGGGGTAAAACTCTTT. Its translation: CALWEVGVKLF. The chain recombines TRGV9 with TRGJ1 or TRGJ2. Germline V gene data show CDR1 as GITISATS and CDR2 as ISYDGTV (reference sequence). J lost 13 bases, V lost 0 bases, and 6 bases had no gene match. CDR3 size: 11 residues.

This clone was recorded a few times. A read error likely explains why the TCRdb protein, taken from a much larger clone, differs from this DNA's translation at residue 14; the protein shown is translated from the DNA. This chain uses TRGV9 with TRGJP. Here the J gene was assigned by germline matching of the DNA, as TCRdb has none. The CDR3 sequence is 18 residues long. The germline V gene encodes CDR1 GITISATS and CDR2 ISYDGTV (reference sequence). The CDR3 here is CALCIPCSKELGKRIKVF. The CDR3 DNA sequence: TGTGCCTTGTGTATACCCTGCAGTAAAGAGTTGGGCAAAAGAATCAAGGTATTT.